This T cell receptor beta chain was identified in a study of OX40 agonist ivuxolimab in advanced cancers. As for the study in general: In this cohort, patients received ivuxolimab, an agonistic anti-OX40 (CD134) antibody. Prior therapy, whether anti-PD-1, anti-PD-L1 or anti-CTLA-4, was allowed, and roughly 44% had some. Of the patients, three showed partial responses, one with hepatocellular carcinoma and two with cutaneous melanoma.

As to this clone: Its specificity is unknown.

Study-level findings and limits: CD8+ T cells averaged more expanded clones than CD4+.

Sequenced by immunoSEQ multiplex PCR; TCRdb stores in-frame clones only, minus some. The sample carries more than 50,000 clones, 84% recorded once. In germline, CDR1 is SGHTA, CDR2 FQGTGA. V was cut by 5 bases and J by 9 bases, with 15 bases left in between. This CDR3 contains 13 residues. This TCR was sampled from an adult with an advanced solid tumor such as melanoma, head and neck, liver or kidney cancer. The sample here was CD4+ or CD8+ T cells sorted from blood, taken in a trial of the OX40 agonist ivuxolimab. V is TRBV7-3 and J is TRBJ2-3; perhaps TRBD1 as D (5 bases). The chain's CDR3 is CASSQQASSTQYF. CDR3 nucleotide sequence: TGTGCCAGCAGCCAACAGGCGAGCTCCACGCAGTATTTT.